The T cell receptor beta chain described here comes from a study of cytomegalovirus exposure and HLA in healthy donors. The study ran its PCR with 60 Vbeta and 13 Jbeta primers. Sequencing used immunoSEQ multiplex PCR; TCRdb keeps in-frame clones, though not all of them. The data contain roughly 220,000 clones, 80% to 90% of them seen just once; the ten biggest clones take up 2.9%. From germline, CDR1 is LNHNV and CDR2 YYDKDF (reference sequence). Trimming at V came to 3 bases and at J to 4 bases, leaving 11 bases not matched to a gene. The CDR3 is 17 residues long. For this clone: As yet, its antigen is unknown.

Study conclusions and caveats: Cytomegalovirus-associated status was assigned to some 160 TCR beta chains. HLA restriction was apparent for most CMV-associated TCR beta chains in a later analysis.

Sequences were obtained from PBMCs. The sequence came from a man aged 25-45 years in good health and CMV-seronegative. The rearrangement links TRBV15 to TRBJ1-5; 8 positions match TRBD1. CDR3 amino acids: CATSRLGLQGGNQPQHF. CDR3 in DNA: TGTGCCACCAGCAGGTTGGGTTTACAGGGGGGTAATCAGCCCCAGCATTTT.